The 28 T cell receptor beta chains below all came from one sample that was sequenced in a study of T-cell memory formation after mild COVID-19. From the 5' RACE reads, TCRdb called clonotypes with MiXCR, one entry per CDR3 protein. The sample records some 490,000 distinct CDR3 sequences, roughly 18% being singletons. The sample taken for sequencing was PBMCs or a T cell subset sorted from them (not recorded which). Receptor source: an adult woman who had mild COVID-19 (a few samples of this study predate the infection). Cell type and time point are not known.

This clonotype has more than one count but fewer than ten. The chain links TRBV7-8 to TRBJ2-7; 12 bases map to TRBD1. The trim removed 5 bases at V and 7 bases at J, leaving 9 bases unmatched. CDR1 and CDR2 (germline): SGHVS, FQNEAQ. The CDR3 is 15 amino acids. This CDR3 reads CASSQTGTGGREQYF. The CDR3 nucleotides read TGTGCCAGCAGCCAAACCGGGACAGGGGGCAGGGAGCAGTACTTC.

The table lists this clonotype with a few counts. The V call is TRBV27, the J call TRBJ2-4; D possibly matches TRBD1 or TRBD2 (5 bases each). The germline V gene has CDR1 MNHEY and CDR2 SMNVEV (reference sequence). CDR3 length: 15 amino acids. CDR3 coding DNA: TGTGCTAAGAGTCCGGCGCAACTCCGAGGGGACATTCAGTACTTC. This sequence encodes CAKSPAQLRGDIQYF.

This clonotype turned up a few times. The V gene is TRBV30, the J gene TRBJ2-5; D possibly corresponds to TRBD2 (5 bases). Trimming removed 0 bases at V and 2 bases at J, with 16 bases between. Looked up from germline, CDR1 is GTSNPN and CDR2 is SVGIG (reference sequence). This CDR3 is built from 16 residues. DNA of the CDR3: TGTGCCTGGAGTGTGGAGTGGCCTAGCCGACAAGAGACCCAGTACTTC. Translation: CAWSVEWPSRQETQYF.

This clonotype was counted a few times. The chain recombines TRBV4-1 with TRBJ2-3, with 8 bases matching TRBD2. The CDR3 sequence is 15 residues long. V dropped 6 bases and J dropped 1; count of bases not matched to a gene: 6. Germline loops: CDR1 MGHRA, CDR2 YSYEKL. The CDR3 here is CASSLTSEGTDTQYF. For the CDR3, the DNA is TGCGCCAGCAGTTTGACTAGCGAAGGCACAGATACGCAGTATTTT.

This clonotype was counted ten times or more. This chain joins TRBV7-8 and TRBJ1-2, with TRBD1 as a possible D gene (5 bases). This CDR3 is built from 16 residues. Trimming took 5 bases from V and 2 from J, leaving 18 bases between them. The germline V gene encodes CDR1 SGHVS and CDR2 FQNEAQ. For the CDR3, the DNA is TGTGCCAGCAGCCCCCACCCGACAGAGACGAACTATGGCTACACCTTC. Residues: CASSPHPTETNYGYTF.

The CDR3 protein is CASSRNGLAGYKNEQFF. Written as DNA, the CDR3 is TGTGCCAGCAGCCGCAATGGACTAGCGGGATATAAAAATGAGCAGTTCTTC. This chain connects TRBV11-1 to TRBJ2-1; 12 bases fit TRBD2. This CDR3 is built from 17 residues. J lost 7 bases, V lost 5 bases, and 12 bases had no gene match. CDR1 is SGHAT and CDR2 is FQDESV in the germline V gene (reference sequence).

This chain connects TRBV9 to TRBJ2-7; D not certain. CDR1 and CDR2 from the germline V gene are SGDLS and YYNGEE. Trimming removed 2 bases at V and 3 bases at J, with 15 bases between. The CDR3 contains 15 residues. CDR3 nucleotide sequence: TGTGCCAGCAGCGTCGCCGACCGTACATACTACGAGCAGTACTTC. This encodes CASSVADRTYYEQYF.

The rearrangement joins TRBV7-2 to TRBJ2-3; D is uncertain. CDR1 SGHTA and CDR2 FQGNSA come from the germline V gene. This CDR3 comprises 12 residues. Trimming stripped 2 bases from V and 4 bases from J, with 4 bases between. The CDR3 loop reads CASSLLSDTQYF. CDR3 nucleotide sequence: TGTGCCAGCAGCTTACTCTCAGATACGCAGTATTTT.

This clonotype was found many times. This chain connects TRBV27 to TRBJ1-6, with D tentatively TRBD1 (6 bases). This CDR3 contains 16 residues. Deletions cut 6 bases from V and 8 bases from J, with 20 bases between. Germline V gene data show CDR1 as MNHEY and CDR2 as SMNVEV (reference sequence). CDR3 sequence (DNA): TGTGCCAGCAGGGCCCTTTGGGGGGGGCTGGATTCACCCCTCCACTTT. It codes for CASRALWGGLDSPLHF.

A few counts support this clonotype. This chain uses TRBV3-1 with TRBJ1-6, with 8 bases that match TRBD1. The CDR3 length is 14 residues. Germline assignment: CDR1 LGHDT and CDR2 YNNKEL (reference sequence). Germline trimming cut 3 bases from V and 10 bases from J; bases unmatched to any gene: 5. The DNA of the CDR3 is TGTGCCAGCAGCCACGGACAGGGTGGCTCACCCCTCCACTTT. Translated: CASSHGQGGSPLHF.

In this sample, this clonotype turned up a few times. The chain joins TRBV12-3 or TRBV12-4 to TRBJ2-7; D gene ambiguous. The CDR3 length is 12 residues. The germline V and J ends were trimmed by 6 bases and 0 bases, with 6 bases remaining between them. Here the CDR3 DNA reads TGTGCCAGCAGGGGGTTCTCCTACGAGCAGTACTTC. Translated: CASRGFSYEQYF.

The CDR3 spells CASSLGTSVSHDTQYF. In DNA form, the CDR3 reads TGTGCCAGCAGCTTAGGGACTAGCGTCAGCCACGATACGCAGTATTTT. The chain has TRBV7-9 and TRBJ2-3, with 9 bases identical to TRBD2. This CDR3 spans 16 amino acids. Germline trimming cut 1 base from V and 6 bases from J; bases unmatched to any gene: 8. CDR1 and CDR2 from the germline V gene are SEHNR and FQNEAQ (reference sequence).

The gene calls are TRBV12-3 or TRBV12-4 and TRBJ2-3, with unresolved D. V was shortened by 1 base and J by 2 bases, with 10 bases between the two germline ends. This CDR3 contains 15 residues. The CDR3 DNA sequence: TGTGCCAGCAGTTTAGGCGCGGCTAACACAGATACGCAGTATTTT. It translates to CASSLGAANTDTQYF.

The V call is TRBV27, the J call TRBJ2-1; D unclear. Trimming left V 2 bases short and J 0 bases short, with 8 bases between. The CDR3 covers 15 residues. Germline CDR1 MNHEY, CDR2 SMNVEV (reference sequence). The CDR3 DNA reads TGTGCCAGCAGTTTACGGGCAAGCTCCTACAATGAGCAGTTCTTC. Amino acids: CASSLRASSYNEQFF.

The genes are TRBV27 and TRBJ2-7; 9 bases agree with TRBD2. V was clipped by 4 bases and J by 2 bases; unmatched bases: 12. CDR3 length equals 17 residues. Germline CDR1 reads MNHEY; CDR2 reads SMNVEV (reference sequence). CDR3: CASSSPSSGGQAYEQYF. CDR3 bases: TGTGCCAGCAGTTCACCCTCCAGCGGGGGGCAAGCCTACGAGCAGTACTTC.

The genes are TRBV20-1 and TRBJ2-7; TRBD2 aligns across 7 bases. The CDR3 contains 14 residues. V dropped 6 bases and J dropped 4; count of bases not matched to a gene: 12. Germline loops: CDR1 DFQATT, CDR2 SNEGSKA (reference sequence). The CDR3 sequence: CSATGGLDAYEQYF. The CDR3 DNA sequence: TGCAGTGCCACGGGAGGACTGGATGCTTACGAGCAGTACTTC.

This chain links TRBV12-3 or TRBV12-4 with TRBJ2-5; D unresolved. CDR3 length: 12 residues. Trimming cost V 4 bases and J 5 bases, with 8 bases left between them. CDR3 DNA: TGTGCCAGCAGTTCAGCTCCGGAGACCCAGTACTTC. Translated, it gives CASSSAPETQYF.

This clonotype has just a few counts. This CDR3 reads CASSPFRVDTEAFF. In DNA, the CDR3 is TGTGCCAGCAGCCCATTTCGGGTGGACACTGAAGCTTTCTTT. The chain combines TRBV14 with TRBJ1-1; no reliable D call. In germline, CDR1 is SGHDN, CDR2 FVKESK. V lost 4 bases to trimming and J lost 3 bases, with 12 bases between them. This CDR3 has 14 amino acids. The whole variable domain, filled in from reference TRBV14 and TRBJ1-1, reads EAGVTQFPSHSVIEKGQTVTLRCDPISGHDNLYWYRRVMGKEIKFLLHFVKESKQDESGMPNNRFLAERTGGTYSTLKVQPAELEDSGVYFCASSPFRVDTEAFFGQGTRLTVV.

This sequence joins TRBV4-3 and TRBJ2-3, with a weak D call TRBD2 (6 bases). Trimming took 3 bases from V and 0 from J, leaving 16 bases between them. Germline V gene sequence: CDR1 LGHNA, CDR2 YSLEER. This CDR3 spans 17 amino acids. The CDR3 spells CASSQGVAEISTDTQYF. CDR3 DNA: TGCGCCAGCAGCCAGGGAGTAGCGGAAATTAGCACAGATACGCAGTATTTT.

This rearrangement joins TRBV2 to TRBJ2-3; 10 positions agree with TRBD2. CDR1 and CDR2 from the germline V gene are SNHLY and FYNNEI. Trimming took 6 bases from V and 7 from J; bases not matched to a gene: 7. This CDR3 has 14 amino acids. CDR3 protein: CASRAGTSDNTQYF. The CDR3 DNA follows: TGTGCCAGCAGGGCCGGGACTAGCGATAATACGCAGTATTTT.

This clonotype was found a few times. This chain links TRBV5-4 with TRBJ2-1; possible D gene TRBD1, 5 bases. Germline V gene lookup returns CDR1 SGHNT and CDR2 YYREEE (reference sequence). The V and J ends lost 2 bases and 6 bases respectively, with 12 bases between them. The CDR3 loop spans 14 amino acids. The CDR3 spells CASSFPSGINEQFF. Here the CDR3 DNA reads TGTGCCAGCAGCTTCCCGTCAGGGATCAATGAGCAGTTCTTC.

The chain uses TRBV24-1 and TRBJ2-3, with D maybe TRBD1 (6 bases). V was shortened by 3 bases and J by 4 bases, with 22 bases between the two germline ends. CDR1 is KGHDR and CDR2 is SFDVKD in the germline V gene. CDR3 length: 18 amino acids. The CDR3 reads CATSDPISIQGGADTQYF. Here the CDR3 DNA reads TGTGCCACCAGTGATCCGATCTCTATACAGGGCGGCGCAGATACGCAGTATTTT.

This clonotype was detected only a few times. The chain recombines TRBV20-1 with TRBJ1-1; the D is unclear. The germline CDR1 and CDR2 sequences are DFQATT and SNEGSKA (reference sequence). The ends were cut back, 7 bases at V and 0 bases at J, with 12 bases in the middle. The CDR3 consists of 13 residues. The CDR3 nucleotides are TGCAGTGTAAGGCCCCTCATGAACACTGAAGCTTTCTTT. It translates to CSVRPLMNTEAFF.

The chain combines TRBV14 with TRBJ1-4, with 10 bases matching TRBD1. Trimming cost V 0 bases and J 10 bases; bases outside gene matches: 8. Germline V gene data show CDR1 as SGHDN and CDR2 as FVKESK. The CDR3 has 16 amino acids. The CDR3: CASSQEGRRDRGKLFF. For the CDR3, the DNA is TGTGCCAGCAGCCAAGAAGGGAGAAGGGACAGGGGAAAACTGTTTTTT.

This clonotype occurred many times. The chain joins TRBV5-6 to TRBJ2-7, with TRBD1 matching 7 bases. The V segment lost 4 bases and the J segment 1 base; nucleotides outside the gene matches: 8. This CDR3 is 15 amino acids long. Germline lookup yields CDR1 SGHDT and CDR2 YYEEEE. CDR3 DNA sequence: TGTGCCAGCAGCCGGGTCGACAGGGCATCCTACGAGCAGTACTTC. Amino acid sequence: CASSRVDRASYEQYF.

This chain connects TRBV4-1 to TRBJ2-7; D is undetermined. Trimming pared 1 base from V and 3 bases from J, leaving 10 bases between. Germline-derived CDR1 and CDR2 are MGHRA and YSYEKL. The CDR3 has 14 amino acids. The CDR3 region is CASSQGRGDYEQYF. CDR3 bases: TGCGCCAGCAGCCAAGGAAGAGGAGACTACGAGCAGTACTTC.

This clonotype was detected many times. This chain connects TRBV5-1 to TRBJ1-2, with D uncertain. This CDR3 spans 16 amino acids. Looked up from germline, CDR1 is SGHRS and CDR2 is YFSETQ. V gave up 1 base and J gave up 5 bases, with 18 bases separating them. In DNA form, the CDR3 reads TGCGCCAGCAGCTTGCGGTCAGCCGAGGCGGGGTATGGCTACACCTTC. This codes for CASSLRSAEAGYGYTF.

V and J are TRBV4-1 and TRBJ1-2; D might be TRBD1 (6 bases). This CDR3 has 15 amino acids. Trimming took 4 bases from V and 4 from J, leaving 16 bases between them. CDR1 and CDR2 (germline): MGHRA, YSYEKL. This CDR3 is CASSPGRDKGYGYTF. The DNA for the CDR3 is TGCGCCAGCAGCCCAGGACGGGACAAAGGCTATGGCTACACCTTC.